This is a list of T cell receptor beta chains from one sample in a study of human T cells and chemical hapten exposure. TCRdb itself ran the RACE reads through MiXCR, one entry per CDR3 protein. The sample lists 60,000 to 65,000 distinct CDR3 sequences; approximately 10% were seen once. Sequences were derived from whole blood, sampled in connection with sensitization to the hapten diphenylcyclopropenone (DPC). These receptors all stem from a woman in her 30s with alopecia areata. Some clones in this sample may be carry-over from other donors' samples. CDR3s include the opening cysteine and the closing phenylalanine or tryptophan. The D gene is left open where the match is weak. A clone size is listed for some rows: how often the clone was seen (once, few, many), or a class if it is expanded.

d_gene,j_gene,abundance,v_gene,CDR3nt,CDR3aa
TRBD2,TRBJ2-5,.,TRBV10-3,TGTGCCATGGCGGCTAGCGGGAAAGAAGAGACCCAGTACTTC,CAMAASGKEETQYF
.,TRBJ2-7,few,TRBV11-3,TGTGCCAGCAGCTTAAACTTCGGGACGGCCTACGAGCAGTACTTC,CASSLNFGTAYEQYF
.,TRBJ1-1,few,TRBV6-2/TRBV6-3,TGTGCCAGCACCCGACAGGAGGGAAAAGCTTTCTTT,CASTRQEGKAFF
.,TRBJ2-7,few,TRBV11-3,TGTGCCAGCAGCTCAACCTCAGCCCACGAGCAGTACTTC,CASSSTSAHEQYF
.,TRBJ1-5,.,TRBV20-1,TGCAGTGCCTCCACAGTGTATCAGCCCCAGCATTTT,CSASTVYQPQHF
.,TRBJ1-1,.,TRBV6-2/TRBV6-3,TGTGCCAGCAGTTACTGGGTAGAAGAGACTGAAGCTTTCTTT,CASSYWVEETEAFF
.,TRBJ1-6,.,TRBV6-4,TGTGCCAGCAGTGAGCAGGGAGGTTCACCCCTCCACTTT,CASSEQGGSPLHF
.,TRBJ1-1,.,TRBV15,TGTGCCACCAGCAGAGGTGGCACTGAAGCTTTCTTT,CATSRGGTEAFF
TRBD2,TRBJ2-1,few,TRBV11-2,TGTGCCAGCAGCCTAGCGGGGGGTGGTAATGAGCAGTTCTTC,CASSLAGGGNEQFF
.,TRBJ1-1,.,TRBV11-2,TGTGCCAGCAGCTTAGATCCCCGTCTTACTTTCTTT,CASSLDPRLTFF
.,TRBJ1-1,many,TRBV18,TGTGCCAGCTCGGAGGGGTACACTGAAGCTTTCTTT,CASSEGYTEAFF
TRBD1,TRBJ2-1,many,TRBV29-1,TGCAGCATGGACAGGGGGAATGAGCAGTTCTTC,CSMDRGNEQFF
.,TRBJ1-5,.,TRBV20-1,TGCAGTGCTAGAAGTTTGGAGGGTGGGGGCAATCAGCCCCAGCATTTT,CSARSLEGGGNQPQHF
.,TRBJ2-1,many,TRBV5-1,TGCGCCAGCGGATTGTACAATGAGCAGTTCTTC,CASGLYNEQFF
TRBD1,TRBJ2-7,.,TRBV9,TGTGCCAGCAGCTCCGCGACAGGGGGAAGAGAGCAGTACTTC,CASSSATGGREQYF
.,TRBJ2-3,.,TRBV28,TGTGCCAGCAGGAGTTTGGGCGGCACAGATACGCAGTATTTT,CASRSLGGTDTQYF
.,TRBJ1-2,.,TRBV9,TGTGCCAGCAGAAGGGAGTCGGAAGGCTACACCTTC,CASRRESEGYTF
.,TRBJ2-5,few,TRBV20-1,TGCAGTGTTAGTTCCCCCCAAGAGACCCAGTACTTC,CSVSSPQETQYF
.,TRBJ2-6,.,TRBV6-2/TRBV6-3,TGTGCCAGCAGTTCCCGACAGTCTCCGGGGGCCAACGTCCTGACTTTC,CASSSRQSPGANVLTF
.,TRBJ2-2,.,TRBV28,TGTGCCAGCAGTGTCGGAGGGGTACACACCGGGGAGCTGTTTTTT,CASSVGGVHTGELFF
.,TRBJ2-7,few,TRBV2,TGTGCCAGCAGTGAAGAAACCTACGAGCAGTACTTC,CASSEETYEQYF
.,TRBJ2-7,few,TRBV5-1,TGCGCCAGCAGCCCCCCGGGAAGAAGAGGCGAGCAGTACTTC,CASSPPGRRGEQYF
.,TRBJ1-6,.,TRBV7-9,TGTGCCAGCAGCTCAGGGAGGACTAATTCACCCCTCCACTTT,CASSSGRTNSPLHF
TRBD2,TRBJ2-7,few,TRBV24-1,TGTGCCACCAGTGATTCGCTAGCGGGAGTAGGCGAGCAGTACTTC,CATSDSLAGVGEQYF
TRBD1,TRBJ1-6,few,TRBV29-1,TGCAGCGTGGCAGGGGGCACTGATTCACCCCTCCACTTT,CSVAGGTDSPLHF
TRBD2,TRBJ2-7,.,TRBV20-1,TGCAGTGCTGAAGGACTAGCGGGAGGGTACGAGCAGTACTTC,CSAEGLAGGYEQYF
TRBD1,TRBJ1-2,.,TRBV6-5,TGTGCCAGCAGTTACTCGTGGACAGGGGAATTCTATGGCTACACCTTC,CASSYSWTGEFYGYTF
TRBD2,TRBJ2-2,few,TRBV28,TGTGCCAGCAGTCCCGGGACTAGCGGGAACACCGGGGAGCTGTTTTTT,CASSPGTSGNTGELFF
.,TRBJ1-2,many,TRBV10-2,TGCGCCAGCAGTGAGTTAGCCTATGGCTACACCTTC,CASSELAYGYTF